Listed below are T cell receptor beta chains from one sample, sequenced in a study of shared clonotypes between healthy human individuals. Here immunoSEQ multiplex PCR was the method, and the copy in TCRdb shows in-frame clones only, minus some. The sample shows about 1 million clones, 60% to 80% of them seen only once. Sample: memory CD4+ T cells sorted from blood. The receptor set was obtained from a man aged 18 to 29 in good health. The conserved cysteine and the conserved F or W are not part of the CDR3 here. Each record gives: V gene, clone size, J gene, CDR3 protein. A row's size may be missing; if present it is once, few, many or a size class.

TRBV29-1	.	TRBJ1-1	SVRQGRNTEAF
TRBV5-1	.	TRBJ2-2	ASSFSGRVHANTGELF
TRBV6-1	.	TRBJ2-7	ASSEVNSYEQY
TRBV6-1	many	TRBJ2-3	ASTPGPVTDTQY
TRBV6-1	.	TRBJ2-7	ASRDRGVISYEQY
TRBV27	.	TRBJ1-4	ASSSKDIKLGEKLF
TRBV2	.	TRBJ2-2	ASSEEGRGTGELF
TRBV5-1	.	TRBJ2-1	ASRSSYNEQF
TRBV5-6	.	TRBJ2-3	ASSLVSASTRTDTQY
TRBV7-7	.	TRBJ2-2	ASSLGQTGELF
TRBV4-1	few	TRBJ2-7	ASSWDRGYYEQY
TRBV5-4	.	TRBJ2-7	ASSLAGTSGYEQY
TRBV30	.	TRBJ2-1	AWRLADRLNEQF
TRBV30	.	TRBJ2-1	AWSSLDEQF
TRBV2	.	TRBJ1-4	ASSRGQGVEKLF
TRBV7-2	.	TRBJ1-2	ASSPTFMGGYT
TRBV11-3	.	TRBJ1-1	ASSLDLDEQGANTEAF
TRBV5-6	.	TRBJ2-1	ASSFTSGAYNEQF
TRBV15	.	TRBJ2-1	ATRGGSSYNEQF
TRBV7-2	.	TRBJ2-7	ASSLSIGYEQY
TRBV5-5	once	TRBJ2-7	ASSLGQAHSYEQY
TRBV12-5	.	TRBJ2-1	ASGYWAGSGAYNEQF
TRBV30	.	TRBJ1-2	AWSGNRETYGYT
TRBV27	.	TRBJ2-7	ASSLWGQGEVGQY
TRBV5-8	.	TRBJ1-6	ASSLGTVNSPLH
TRBV5-1	many	TRBJ2-7	ASSLEGGEQY